Each of the 22 T cell receptor beta chains below was sequenced from the same sample in a study of blood T cells in healthy people across ages. Alongside a J-beta primer mix, a sample-barcoded 5' primer served in a second PCR lasting about 7 to 12 cycles. TCRdb called the 5' RACE reads again in MiXCR, with one record for every CDR3 protein. The sample yields 780,000 or so distinct CDR3 sequences, 20% to 30% seen once. This sample was shared with a second study, whose subject was T cells of mothers and their children.

The sequencing input was blood. The source of these receptors is a boy aged 5 to 17 in good health.

This chain uses TRBV29-1 with TRBJ2-3; 7 bases are a match to TRBD1. With V trimmed by 0 bases and J by 4 bases, 13 bases remained unmatched. The CDR3 totals 17 residues. Germline lookup yields CDR1 SQVTM and CDR2 ANQGSEA. In DNA, the CDR3 is TGCAGCGTTGAAGATATCACTAGGGACAGTTACTCAGATACGCAGTATTTT. Protein product: CSVEDITRDSYSDTQYF.

The V gene is TRBV29-1, the J gene TRBJ2-5; 7 bases fit TRBD1. Germline V gene sequence: CDR1 SQVTM, CDR2 ANQGSEA. This CDR3 comprises 10 residues. With V trimmed by 0 bases and J by 14 bases, 3 bases remained unmatched. CDR3 sequence reads: CSVEEGTVYF. The DNA of the CDR3 is TGCAGCGTTGAAGAAGGGACAGTTTACTTC.

This clonotype was observed a few times. CDR3 in DNA: TGTGCCAGCAGCTTAGGGGGGATCTCAGGTGGCTACACCTTC. Its protein is CASSLGGISGGYTF. J is TRBJ1-2 and V is TRBV7-9, with a weak D call TRBD1 (5 bases). This CDR3 has 14 amino acids. Germline V CDR1 and CDR2: SEHNR, FQNEAQ (reference sequence). V was trimmed by 1 base and J by 7 bases, leaving 13 bases between them.

In its sample, this clonotype was seen a few times. V gene TRBV4-1 combines with J gene TRBJ2-7; TRBD2 matches 9 bases. Germline V gene sequence: CDR1 MGHRA, CDR2 YSYEKL. This CDR3 has 17 amino acids. After removal of 0 bases from V and 4 bases from J, the junction contained 10 bases not matched to a gene. The DNA for the CDR3 is TGCGCCAGCAGCCAAGATGCGGCGACTAGCGGCCGATACGAGCAGTACTTC. Residues: CASSQDAATSGRYEQYF.

The chain has TRBV6-2 or TRBV6-3 and TRBJ2-7; the D call may be TRBD1 or TRBD2 (5 bases each). Trimming removed 4 bases at V and 4 bases at J, with 14 bases between. This CDR3 region has 14 residues. In germline, CDR1 is MNHEY, CDR2 SVGEGT. CDR3 loop: CASSFPGRLYEQYF. In nucleotides, the CDR3 is TGTGCCAGCAGTTTTCCGGGACGGTTATACGAGCAGTACTTC.

The genes are TRBV28 and TRBJ2-5; 14 bases agree with TRBD2. The last part of the DNA fits TRBJ2-1 better; the J call may be wrong. The CDR3 consists of 16 residues. Looked up from germline, CDR1 is MDHEN and CDR2 is SYDVKM. The CDR3 DNA reads as TGTGCCAGCAGTTCCCAGGGACTAGCGGGAGTAGTTGAGCAGTTCTTC. The encoded protein is CASSSQGLAGVVEQFF.

This clonotype was seen a handful of times. This chain connects TRBV12-3 or TRBV12-4 to TRBJ2-7; D not resolved. The CDR3 extends over 13 amino acids. V was trimmed by 6 bases and J by 4 bases, leaving 13 bases between them. The DNA for the CDR3 is TGTGCCAGCAGCCAAAGGGCCCCTTACGAGCAGTACTTC. Translating gives CASSQRAPYEQYF.

This clonotype was seen ten or more times. This chain links TRBV6-2 or TRBV6-3 with TRBJ2-3; the match to TRBD1 covers 10 bases. The CDR3 has 16 amino acids. CDR1 and CDR2 from the germline V gene are MNHEY and SVGEGT. V was pared by 0 bases and J by 5 bases, with 5 bases of the junction left unmatched. The CDR3 reads CASSYSPGQGKDTQYF. CDR3 in DNA: TGTGCCAGCAGTTACTCGCCGGGACAGGGGAAAGATACGCAGTATTTT.

The gene calls are TRBV7-9 and TRBJ2-5, with 9 nucleotides matching TRBD1. The CDR3 is 13 amino acids. Trimming removed 5 bases from V and 6 bases from J; junction bases left unmatched: 4. Germline V lookup: CDR1 SEHNR, CDR2 FQNEAQ (reference sequence). CDR3 coding DNA: TGTGCCAGCAGCCATGGACAGGGGAAGACCCAGTACTTC. This sequence encodes CASSHGQGKTQYF.

The chain has TRBV5-1 and TRBJ2-4, with D unresolved. Germline V lookup: CDR1 SGHRS, CDR2 YFSETQ. The CDR3 runs to 15 residues. V gave up 0 bases and J gave up 0 bases, with 7 bases separating them. CDR3 in amino acids: CASSLDSTAKNIQYF. DNA for the CDR3: TGCGCCAGCAGCTTGGACAGCACAGCCAAAAACATTCAGTACTTC.

Details on this clonotype: An end of the junction does not agree with germline; a read error may underlie this. V and J are TRBV28 and TRBJ2-3; the D gene is possibly TRBD2 (5 bases). Germline assignment: CDR1 MDHEN and CDR2 SYDVKM. There are 13 residues in the CDR3. CDR3 in DNA: TGTGCCAGCAGTTTACTTCACGGGAATATAGACCATTTT. Its protein product is CASSLLHGNIDHF. Looking up the rest from reference TRBV28 and TRBJ2-3 gives the full variable domain: DVKVTQSSRYLVKRTGEKVFLECVQDMDHENMFWYRQDPGLGLRLIYFSYDVKMKEKGDIPEGYSVSREKKERFSLILESASTNQTSMYLCASSLLHGNIDHFGPGTRLTVL.

This clonotype has only a few counts. CDR3 coding DNA: TGCGCCAGCAGCAACCCGACAGGTTCCCACACCTTC. Amino acid sequence: CASSNPTGSHTF. The chain recombines TRBV5-1 with TRBJ1-2, with D possibly TRBD1 on 6 matching bases. V lost 4 bases and J 12 bases, leaving 16 bases between the germline ends. This CDR3 has 12 residues. Germline V gives CDR1 SGHRS, CDR2 YFSETQ.

The chain joins TRBV6-5 to TRBJ2-3; D is perhaps TRBD1 (6 bases). There are 12 residues in the CDR3. CDR1 is MNHEY and CDR2 is SVGAGI in the germline V gene. The V and J ends lost 5 bases and 7 bases respectively, with 10 bases between them. CDR3 amino acids: CASSKQGYTQYF. In DNA, the CDR3 is TGTGCCAGCAGTAAGCAGGGGTATACGCAGTATTTT.

This rearrangement joins TRBV28 to TRBJ1-5; D is unclear. CDR1 is MDHEN and CDR2 is SYDVKM in the germline V gene. The CDR3 has 17 residues. V lost 8 bases and J 4 bases, leaving 24 bases between the germline ends. The CDR3 sequence is CASSLSHPRFSNQPQHF. CDR3 nucleotides: TGTGCCAGCTCTCTATCCCACCCGAGGTTTTCTAATCAGCCCCAGCATTTT.

DNA for the CDR3: TGTGCCAGCAGCTCAACCGGGACTACCCAAGAGACCCAGTACTTC. Translated, it gives CASSSTGTTQETQYF. This chain uses TRBV7-3 with TRBJ2-5; 7 bases align to TRBD2. The CDR3 extends over 15 amino acids. After removal of 4 bases from V and 1 base from J, the junction contained 6 bases not matched to a gene. Germline CDR1 reads SGHTA; CDR2 reads FQGTGA.

The CDR3 spells CASSSDRFGYEQYF. The CDR3 DNA sequence: TGTGCCAGCAGCTCTGACAGGTTCGGCTACGAGCAGTACTTC. The chain is built from TRBV7-9 and TRBJ2-7; possibly TRBD1 for D (6 bases). Germline V gene data show CDR1 as SEHNR and CDR2 as FQNEAQ (reference sequence). The ends were cut back, 4 bases at V and 3 bases at J, with 13 bases in the middle. The CDR3 contains 14 residues.

The chain has TRBV5-6 and TRBJ1-6, with D hard to call. V was cut by 0 bases and J by 8 bases, with 12 bases left in between. Germline V gene data show CDR1 as SGHDT and CDR2 as YYEEEE. This CDR3 comprises 15 residues. CDR3 bases: TGTGCCAGCAGCTTGGCTGGTCTGGGTTATTCACCCCTCCACTTT. It codes for CASSLAGLGYSPLHF.

This clonotype was counted only a few times. The chain has TRBV20-1 and TRBJ2-7, with D possibly being TRBD1 or TRBD2 (5 bases each). V lost 5 bases and J lost 4, with 15 bases in between. The CDR3 sequence is 13 residues long. Germline V gene data show CDR1 as DFQATT and CDR2 as SNEGSKA (reference sequence). The CDR3 region is CSARRELLYEQYF. CDR3 nucleotide sequence: TGCAGTGCTCGCAGGGAGCTGTTGTACGAGCAGTACTTC.

This clonotype has a handful of counts. The rearrangement joins TRBV25-1 to TRBJ1-2; tentatively, D is TRBD1 (5 bases). There are 11 residues in the CDR3. Trimming took 10 bases from V and 3 from J, leaving 9 bases between them. Germline CDR1 reads MGHDK; CDR2 reads SYGVNS. The CDR3, as DNA: TGTGCCATACAAGGGGACTATGGCTACACCTTC. Protein product: CAIQGDYGYTF.

Only a few counts were recorded for this clonotype. The J gene is TRBJ1-6, the V gene TRBV4-2, with D uncertain. The CDR3 runs 17 residues. Trimming cost V 0 bases and J 7 bases, with 16 bases left between them. The germline gives CDR1 LGHNA, CDR2 YNFKEQ. In DNA, the CDR3 is TGTGCCAGCAGCCAAGACCATCGGGAAGAGGCGAATTCACCCCTCCACTTT. This translates into CASSQDHREEANSPLHF.

The chain recombines TRBV9 with TRBJ2-4; 8 nucleotides line up with TRBD1. Trimming took 0 bases from V and 4 from J; bases not matched to a gene: 0. Germline assignment: CDR1 SGDLS and CDR2 YYNGEE. The CDR3 is 14 amino acids. CDR3 residues: CASSVGTGKNIQYF. In nucleotides, the CDR3 is TGTGCCAGCAGCGTAGGGACAGGGAAAAACATTCAGTACTTC.

This clonotype was counted only a few times. This chain connects TRBV6-2 or TRBV6-3 to TRBJ2-5, with D hard to call. V dropped 4 bases and J dropped 2 bases, with 14 bases sitting between them. Germline values: CDR1 MNHEY, CDR2 SVGEGT. This CDR3 comprises 15 residues. In DNA form, the CDR3 reads TGTGCCAGCAGTTGGCTTCGGGCGACTCAAGAGACCCAGTACTTC. Translating it yields CASSWLRATQETQYF.